This TCR beta chain was identified during a study of blood T cell repertoires in COVID-19. At the level of the study: COVID-19 samples collected from the United States, Italy and Spain covered acute and convalescent phases. T cells, B-cell-depleted T cells, or PBMCs supplied cDNA or gDNA.

The method was immunoSEQ multiplex PCR; TCRdb's version includes in-frame clones alone and lacks a portion of them. The profile covers 190,000 or so clones, with 75% to 90% appearing a single time and around 20% taken by the ten largest. Study members were between roughly 18 and 100 years old and lived in fewer than 30 US regions. Donors of Cohort 3 who recovered were those that had two negative PCRs, clearance, or symptom resolution. Germline values: CDR1 GTSNPN, CDR2 SVGIG (reference sequence). CDR3 length equals 15 residues. Trimming took off 2 bases at V and 1 base at J, with 12 bases between the two ends.

The chain links TRBV30 to TRBJ1-3, with a weak D call TRBD1 (6 bases). The source of this sequence is a man between 40 and 49 years old who had recovered from COVID-19. Input material: PBMCs or T cells enriched from blood (not recorded which). CDR3 sequence: CAWSLGGASGNTIYF. Here the CDR3 DNA reads TGTGCCTGGAGTTTAGGGGGGGCTTCTGGAAACACCATATATTTT.